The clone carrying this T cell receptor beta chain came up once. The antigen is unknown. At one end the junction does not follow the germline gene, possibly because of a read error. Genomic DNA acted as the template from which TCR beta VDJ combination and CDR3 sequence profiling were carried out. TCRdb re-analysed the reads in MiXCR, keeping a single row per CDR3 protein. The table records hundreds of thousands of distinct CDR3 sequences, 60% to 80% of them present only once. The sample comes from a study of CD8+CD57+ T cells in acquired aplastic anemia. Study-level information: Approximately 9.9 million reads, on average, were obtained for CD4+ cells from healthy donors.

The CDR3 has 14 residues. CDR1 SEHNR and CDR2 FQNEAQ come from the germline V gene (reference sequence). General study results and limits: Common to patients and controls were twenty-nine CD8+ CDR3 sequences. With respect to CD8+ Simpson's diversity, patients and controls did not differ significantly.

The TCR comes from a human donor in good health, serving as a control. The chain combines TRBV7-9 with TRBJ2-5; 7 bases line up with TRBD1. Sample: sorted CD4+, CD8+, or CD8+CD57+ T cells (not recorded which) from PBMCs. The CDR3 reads CASSPSDRDGGYGF. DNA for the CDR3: TGTGCCAGCAGCCCCTCTGACAGGGATGGGGGCTATGGCTTC.